The 22 T cell receptor beta chains below come from one sample, sequenced in a study of cytomegalovirus exposure and HLA in healthy donors. The PCR employed 60 Vbeta primers together with 13 Jbeta primers. Produced via immunoSEQ multiplex PCR; TCRdb's table is partial and in-frame only. This sample yields 250,000 or so clones, of which 85% to 95% are seen a single time; 1.5% to 2% belongs to the top ten. Source material: PBMCs. The receptors were gathered from a girl aged 2-15 years in good health and CMV-seronegative.

J is TRBJ2-5 and V is TRBV5-1; 8 bases match TRBD2. There are 17 residues in the CDR3. CDR1 and CDR2 from the germline V gene are SGHRS and YFSETQ. The ends lost 0 bases at V and 4 bases at J; junction bases unmatched: 11. CDR3 sequence (DNA): TGCGCCAGCAGCTTGGGTCGGGGTGCGGCGGGGGGAGAGACCCAGTACTTC. As protein: CASSLGRGAAGGETQYF.

This clone has only one observation. This rearrangement joins TRBV6-1 to TRBJ2-1, with 13 bases identical to TRBD2. This CDR3 has 17 residues. J gave up 1 base and V 4 bases, and 4 bases lay outside the gene matches. The V gene's germline CDR1 is MNHNS and CDR2 SASEGT. The CDR3 region is CASSARTSGSSYNEQFF. The CDR3 bases are TGTGCCAGCAGTGCTCGGACTAGCGGGAGTTCCTACAATGAGCAGTTCTTC.

The CDR3 protein is CASSFPGGTYEQYF. CDR3 sequence (DNA): TGTGCCAGCAGCTTCCCAGGGGGGACCTACGAGCAGTACTTC. The rearrangement joins TRBV7-8 to TRBJ2-7; TRBD1 might be the D (7 bases). Trimming cost V 3 bases and J 2 bases, with 11 bases left between them. The CDR3 consists of 14 residues. From germline, CDR1 is SGHVS and CDR2 FQNEAQ.

This clone is a singleton in its sample. V is TRBV30 and J is TRBJ2-1, with D perhaps TRBD2 (6 bases). The germline V gene encodes CDR1 GTSNPN and CDR2 SVGIG (reference sequence). V was pared by 2 bases and J by 9 bases, with 17 bases between. This CDR3 has 14 amino acids. The CDR3 coding sequence is TGTGCCTGGAGTTTAGGGAGGCGGGGTGGTGAGCAGTTCTTC. This encodes CAWSLGRRGGEQFF.

V and J are TRBV27 and TRBJ1-5, with 7 positions matching TRBD1. V gave up 5 bases and J gave up 5 bases; unmatched junction bases: 6. The CDR3 contains 14 residues. Germline-derived CDR1 and CDR2 are MNHEY and SMNVEV (reference sequence). CDR3: CASSAQGWDQPQHF. CDR3 in DNA: TGTGCCAGCAGTGCACAGGGGTGGGATCAGCCCCAGCATTTT.

This chain uses TRBV30 with TRBJ2-7; unclear D gene. The CDR3 runs to 12 residues. Looked up from germline, CDR1 is GTSNPN and CDR2 is SVGIG (reference sequence). The V end lost 4 bases, the J end lost 0 bases, and 7 bases lay between the germline ends. CDR3 bases: TGTGCCTGGATGGTCAGCTCCTACGAGCAGTACTTC. It is translated as CAWMVSSYEQYF.

The chain combines TRBV7-9 with TRBJ2-7; tentatively, D is TRBD1 (7 bases). The CDR3 length is 13 residues. Germline CDR1 is SEHNR and CDR2 is FQNEAQ (reference sequence). The V end was cut by 5 bases, the J end by 1 base, with 9 bases between. CDR3 sequence (DNA): TGTGCCAGCAGCCAGGGGGGTTCCTACGAGCAGTACTTC. This gives the protein CASSQGGSYEQYF.

This clone has a single count. This chain connects TRBV27 to TRBJ2-7; 8 bases are a match to TRBD2. The CDR3 sequence is 15 residues long. The V gene end was trimmed by 7 bases and the J gene end by 0 bases; junction bases not matched to a gene: 8. The V gene's germline CDR1 is MNHEY and CDR2 SMNVEV (reference sequence). CDR3 residues: CASIPIAGTSYEQYF. The CDR3 nucleotides read TGTGCCAGCATCCCGATAGCGGGAACCTCCTACGAGCAGTACTTC.

The rearrangement joins TRBV10-1 to TRBJ2-3; D is possibly TRBD2 (5 bases). The V end was cut by 4 bases, the J end by 3 bases, with 8 bases between. Germline V gene lookup returns CDR1 WNHNN and CDR2 SYGVQD (reference sequence). The CDR3 loop spans 13 amino acids. The DNA of the CDR3 is TGCGCCAGCAGTGCGAGGGCTACAGATACGCAGTATTTT. As protein: CASSARATDTQYF.

The genes are TRBV5-8 and TRBJ1-5, with a tentative D call TRBD1 (5 bases). This CDR3 comprises 15 residues. Germline lookup yields CDR1 SGHTS and CDR2 YDEGEE. V was shortened by 4 bases and J by 0 bases, with 11 bases between the two germline ends. The CDR3 loop reads CASSITGYSNQPQHF. CDR3 coding DNA: TGTGCCAGCAGCATTACAGGTTATAGCAATCAGCCCCAGCATTTT.

V and J are TRBV6-6 and TRBJ2-1; D is possibly TRBD2 (5 bases). The CDR3 totals 15 residues. Germline CDR1 MNHNY, CDR2 SVGAGI (reference sequence). The ends were cut back, 0 bases at V and 3 bases at J, with 9 bases in the middle. The CDR3 region has the DNA TGTGCCAGCAGTTACTCACCCGCGGGCTACAATGAGCAGTTCTTC. Amino acids: CASSYSPAGYNEQFF.

With respect to this clone: The identical CDR3 is also encoded by other nucleotide sequences in the sample. The chain uses TRBV5-1 and TRBJ2-1; D perhaps matches TRBD1 (7 bases). Germline values: CDR1 SGHRS, CDR2 YFSETQ. The V end lost 0 bases, the J end lost 0 bases, and 10 bases lay between the germline ends. The CDR3 length is 16 residues. In nucleotides, the CDR3 is TGCGCCAGCAGCTTGGGGGGGGACAGCTCCTACAATGAGCAGTTCTTC. Protein: CASSLGGDSSYNEQFF.

The V gene is TRBV5-1, the J gene TRBJ2-1, with 11 bases that match TRBD2. CDR3 size: 15 residues. After removal of 6 bases from V and 5 bases from J, the junction contained 7 bases not matched to a gene. Germline V lookup: CDR1 SGHRS, CDR2 YFSETQ. In nucleotides, the CDR3 is TGCGCCAGCACCACCGGGACTAGCGGTAACAATGAGCAGTTCTTC. Translated: CASTTGTSGNNEQFF. The entire variable domain, with the rest obtained from reference TRBV5-1 and TRBJ2-1, is as follows: KAGVTQTPRYLIKTRGQQVTLSCSPISGHRSVSWYQQTPGQGLQFLFEYFSETQRNKGNFPGRFSGRQFSNSRSEMNVSTLELGDSALYLCASTTGTSGNNEQFFGPGTRLTVL.

V usage is TRBV6-1 and J usage is TRBJ2-7; D possibly corresponds to TRBD1 (6 bases). Germline loops: CDR1 MNHNS, CDR2 SASEGT. The CDR3 runs to 14 residues. Trimming took off 6 bases at V and 6 bases at J, with 18 bases between the two ends. In DNA, the CDR3 is TGTGCCAGCAGCGTAATGGACAGAACCACCGAGCAGTACTTC. Amino acid sequence: CASSVMDRTTEQYF.

The chain joins TRBV10-2 to TRBJ1-2, with TRBD1 matching over 9 bases. The CDR3 spans 15 residues. Germline V CDR1 and CDR2: WSHSY, SAAADI. Trimming took 4 bases from V and 1 from J; bases not matched to a gene: 4. CDR3 sequence reads: CASSGTGALNYGYTF. DNA for the CDR3: TGCGCCAGCAGTGGGACAGGGGCACTTAACTATGGCTACACCTTC.

This clone was found once. V usage is TRBV29-1 and J usage is TRBJ2-5, with D possibly TRBD1 on 8 matching bases. CDR3 size: 14 residues. V lost 3 bases and J lost 4, with 15 bases in between. CDR1 is SQVTM, CDR2 ANQGSEA, per germline. Here the CDR3 DNA reads TGCAGCGTTGAGAGGAACAGGGGGGGAGAGACCCAGTACTTC. It is translated as CSVERNRGGETQYF.

The chain has TRBV2 and TRBJ2-5, with 12 bases fitting TRBD2. The germline V gene has CDR1 SNHLY and CDR2 FYNNEI. With 8 bases clipped from V and 1 base from J, the junction kept 5 bases outside the gene matches. CDR3 length equals 15 residues. The CDR3 DNA is TGTGCCAGCCAAACTAGCGGGGGGCCCCAAGAGACCCAGTACTTC. Its protein is CASQTSGGPQETQYF.

This clone has a single count. The rearrangement links TRBV27 to TRBJ1-6; TRBD1 matches 9 bases. The CDR3 has 15 amino acids. V shed 3 bases, J shed 10 bases, and the junction held 7 bases outside the gene matches. Germline assignment: CDR1 MNHEY and CDR2 SMNVEV (reference sequence). The CDR3 loop is CASSFGQGLRSPLHF. CDR3 nucleotide sequence: TGTGCCAGCAGTTTCGGACAGGGGCTTAGGTCACCCCTCCACTTT.

The J gene is TRBJ1-1, the V gene TRBV6-1; 8 nucleotides line up with TRBD1. Germline V gives CDR1 MNHNS, CDR2 SASEGT. J was trimmed by 3 bases and V by 7 bases; bases with no gene match: 7. The CDR3 loop spans 14 amino acids. The chain's CDR3 is CASIWTGKDTEAFF. The DNA for the CDR3 is TGTGCCAGCATTTGGACAGGGAAGGACACTGAAGCTTTCTTT.

This clone occurred once. The rearrangement uses TRBV5-8 and TRBJ2-3; maybe TRBD1 (6 bases). Trimming pared 4 bases from V and 0 bases from J, leaving 12 bases between. The CDR3 totals 15 residues. CDR1 is SGHTS and CDR2 is YDEGEE in the germline V gene. The CDR3 region has the DNA TGTGCCAGCAGCGTCGGACAGAAAAGCACAGATACGCAGTATTTT. Protein product: CASSVGQKSTDTQYF.

The genes are TRBV27 and TRBJ1-2; D may be TRBD1 (6 bases). Germline V lookup: CDR1 MNHEY, CDR2 SMNVEV (reference sequence). This CDR3 is built from 17 residues. The V and J ends lost 5 bases and 4 bases respectively, with 23 bases between them. Here the CDR3 reads CASSPPLTGPRGYGYTF. The CDR3, as DNA: TGTGCCAGCAGTCCCCCCCTAACAGGGCCAAGAGGCTATGGCTACACCTTC.

The chain has TRBV6-1 and TRBJ1-1, with 9 bases that match TRBD1. The CDR3 is 14 residues long. CDR1 and CDR2 from the germline V gene are MNHNS and SASEGT. J gave up 4 bases and V 8 bases, and 8 bases lay outside the gene matches. In DNA, the CDR3 is TGTGCCAGCGGAACAGGGGGCATGGGCACTGAAGCTTTCTTT. Protein: CASGTGGMGTEAFF.